This T cell receptor (beta chain) was sequenced for a study of T cells in Graves' hyperthyroidism and ophthalmopathy. A NOSPECS grade of at least 4, a Clinical Activity Score of at least 3 and duration under 3 months were recorded in ophthalmopathy patients. The source material, RNA transcripts, was used to amplify TCR beta CDR3 regions. The study used the HTBI primer set for a first-round RT-PCR of the TCR CDR3. TCRdb reanalysed the multiplex PCR reads using MiXCR and keeps one entry per CDR3 protein. The data hold nearly 600,000 distinct CDR3 sequences, with 14% observed a single time. Comment on this clonotype: Its antigen remains unknown.

CDR1 is SGHDT, CDR2 YYEEEE, per germline. The CDR3 sequence is 12 residues long. Trimming took off 3 bases at V and 4 bases at J, with 7 bases between the two ends. Study observations and caveats: Ophthalmopathy was separated from stable hyperthyroidism by a 13 V-J model. Most thyroid clonotypes that were expanded above 0.001 also turned up in blood. The model predicted ophthalmopathy a median approximately 6 months before onset.

The rearrangement uses TRBV5-6 and TRBJ1-2, with D hard to call. The source of this sequence is a woman under 30 with Graves' ophthalmopathy. What was sequenced was blood. CDR3 sequence (DNA): TGTGCCAGCAGCTCGGTGGGCTATGGCTACACCTTC. Its protein product is CASSSVGYGYTF. The whole variable domain, remainder taken from reference TRBV5-6 and TRBJ1-2, is DAGVTQSPTHLIKTRGQQVTLRCSPKSGHDTVSWYQQALGQGPQFIFQYYEEEERQRGNFPDRFSGHQFPNYSSELNVNALLLGDSALYLCASSSVGYGYTFGSGTRLTVV.